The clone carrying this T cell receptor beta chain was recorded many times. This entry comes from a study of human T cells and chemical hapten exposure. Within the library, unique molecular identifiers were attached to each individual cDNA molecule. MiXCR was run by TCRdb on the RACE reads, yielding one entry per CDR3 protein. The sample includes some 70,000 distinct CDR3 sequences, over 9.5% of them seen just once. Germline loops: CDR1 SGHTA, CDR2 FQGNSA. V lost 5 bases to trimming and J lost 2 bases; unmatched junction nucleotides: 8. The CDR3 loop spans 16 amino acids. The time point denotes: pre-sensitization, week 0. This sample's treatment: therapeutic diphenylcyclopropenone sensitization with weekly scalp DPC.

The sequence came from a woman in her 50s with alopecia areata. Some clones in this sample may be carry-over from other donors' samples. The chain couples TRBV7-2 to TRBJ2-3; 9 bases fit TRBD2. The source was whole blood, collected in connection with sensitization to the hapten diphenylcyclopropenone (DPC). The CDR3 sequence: CASSNSVAGATDTQYF. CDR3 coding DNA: TGTGCCAGCAGCAATTCAGTAGCGGGGGCCACAGATACGCAGTATTTT. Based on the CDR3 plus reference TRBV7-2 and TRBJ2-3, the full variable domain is GAGVSQSPSNKVTEKGKDVELRCDPISGHTALYWYRQSLGQGLEFLIYFQGNSAPDKSGLPSDRFSAERTGGSVSTLTIQRTQQEDSAVYLCASSNSVAGATDTQYFGPGTRLTVL.